Following are 2 T cell receptor beta chains from one sample sequenced in a study of blood T cell repertoires in COVID-19. Clones were sequenced by immunoSEQ multiplex PCR, and TCRdb holds only the in-frame ones, with some missing. The profile shows under 200,000 clones, approximately 87% of them singletons. Source material: peripheral blood. The receptors originated from a woman in her sixties or seventies with COVID-19, enrolled during active disease.

The CDR3 loop reads CASSHRDPPEAFF. The CDR3 DNA reads as TGTGCCAGCAGCCACCGGGATCCCCCGGAGGCTTTCTTT. The rearrangement links TRBV3-1 (or the pseudogene TRBV3-2) to TRBJ1-1; D is ambiguous. The V end was cut by 3 bases, the J end by 11 bases, with 16 bases between. The V gene's germline CDR1 is LGHDT and CDR2 YNNKEL (reference sequence). The CDR3 spans 13 residues.

The chain carries TRBV5-1 and TRBJ1-3; D ambiguous. Trimming cost V 1 base and J 2 bases, with 10 bases left between them. Germline lookup yields CDR1 SGHRS and CDR2 YFSETQ. The CDR3 runs to 15 residues. CDR3 in amino acids: CASSLYGSTGNTIYF. The CDR3 DNA sequence: TGCGCCAGCAGCTTGTACGGGAGCACTGGAAACACCATATATTTT.